This paragraph covers one T cell receptor (beta chain) sequence. Per the authors' pipeline: Reference gene primers were amplified, and this amplification served to estimate nucleated cell counts. Some clones are missing from TCRdb's copy, which holds only in-frame ones; the method was immunoSEQ multiplex PCR. That table is the source of V, J and clone size, and D and trimming were worked out from the DNA. Counted here are approximately 180,000 clones, roughly 88% occurring once; the ten biggest clones make up over 9.5%. This specimen belongs to a study of blood T cell repertoires in COVID-19. Study overall: The origin of the acute and convalescent COVID-19 samples was the United States, Italy and Spain. T cells, B-cell-depleted T cells, or PBMCs provided the cDNA or gDNA that served as material.

From germline, CDR1 is SGDLS and CDR2 YYNGEE. Trimming removed 4 bases at V and 2 bases at J, with 17 bases between. The CDR3 length is 16 residues. This receptor was identified in a human donor with active or convalescent COVID-19. The donor label of this sample is uncertain. The material sequenced was peripheral blood. The chain uses TRBV9 and TRBJ2-3, with a possible D match to TRBD2 (5 bases). The CDR3 spells CASSPRTFAPTDTQYF. CDR3 coding DNA: TGTGCCAGCAGCCCTAGGACTTTTGCCCCCACAGATACGCAGTATTTT.